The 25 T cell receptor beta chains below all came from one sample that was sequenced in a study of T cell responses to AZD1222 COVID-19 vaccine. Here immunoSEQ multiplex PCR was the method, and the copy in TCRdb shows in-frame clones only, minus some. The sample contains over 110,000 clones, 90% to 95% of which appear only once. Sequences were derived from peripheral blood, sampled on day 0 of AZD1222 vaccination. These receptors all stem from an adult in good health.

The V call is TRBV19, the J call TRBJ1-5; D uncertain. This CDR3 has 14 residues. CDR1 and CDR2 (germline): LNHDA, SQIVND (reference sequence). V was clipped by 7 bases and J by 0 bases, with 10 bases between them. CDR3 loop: CASKLVASNQPQHF. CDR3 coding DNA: TGTGCCAGTAAGTTGGTCGCTAGCAATCAGCCCCAGCATTTT.

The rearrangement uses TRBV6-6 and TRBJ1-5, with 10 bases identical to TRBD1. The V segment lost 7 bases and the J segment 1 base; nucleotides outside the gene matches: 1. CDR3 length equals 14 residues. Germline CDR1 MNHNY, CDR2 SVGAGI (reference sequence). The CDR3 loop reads CASKDRGSNQPQHF. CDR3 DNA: TGTGCCAGCAAGGACAGGGGGAGCAATCAGCCCCAGCATTTT.

The CDR3 protein is CASTIGGGETQYF. The CDR3 nucleotides are TGTGCCAGTACCATAGGAGGCGGGGAGACCCAGTACTTC. This chain links TRBV19 with TRBJ2-5, with D possibly TRBD2 on 5 matching bases. From germline, CDR1 is LNHDA and CDR2 SQIVND (reference sequence). V shed 7 bases and J shed 5 bases, with 14 bases lying between them. This CDR3 spans 13 amino acids.

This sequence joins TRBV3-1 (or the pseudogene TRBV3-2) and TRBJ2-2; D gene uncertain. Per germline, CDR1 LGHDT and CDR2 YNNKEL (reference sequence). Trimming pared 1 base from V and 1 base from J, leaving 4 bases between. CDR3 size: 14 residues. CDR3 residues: CASSQGGNTGELFF. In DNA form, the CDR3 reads TGTGCCAGCAGCCAAGGAGGGAACACCGGGGAGCTGTTTTTT.

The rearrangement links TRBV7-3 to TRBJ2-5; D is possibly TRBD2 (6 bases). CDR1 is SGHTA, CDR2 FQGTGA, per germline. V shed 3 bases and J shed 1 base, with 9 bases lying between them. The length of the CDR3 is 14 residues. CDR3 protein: CASSFGGVQETQYF. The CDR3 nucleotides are TGTGCCAGCAGCTTCGGCGGGGTCCAAGAGACCCAGTACTTC.

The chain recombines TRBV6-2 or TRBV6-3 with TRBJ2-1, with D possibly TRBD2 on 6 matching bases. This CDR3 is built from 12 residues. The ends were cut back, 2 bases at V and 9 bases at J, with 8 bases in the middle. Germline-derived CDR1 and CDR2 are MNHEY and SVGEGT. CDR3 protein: CASSYPGGEQFF. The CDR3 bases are TGTGCCAGCAGTTACCCCGGGGGTGAGCAGTTCTTC.

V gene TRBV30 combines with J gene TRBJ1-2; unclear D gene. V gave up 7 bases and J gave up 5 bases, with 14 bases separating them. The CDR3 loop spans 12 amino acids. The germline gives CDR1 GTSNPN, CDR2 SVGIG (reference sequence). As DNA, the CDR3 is TGTGCCTACCCTGGCGGAGGGTATGGCTACACCTTC. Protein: CAYPGGGYGYTF.

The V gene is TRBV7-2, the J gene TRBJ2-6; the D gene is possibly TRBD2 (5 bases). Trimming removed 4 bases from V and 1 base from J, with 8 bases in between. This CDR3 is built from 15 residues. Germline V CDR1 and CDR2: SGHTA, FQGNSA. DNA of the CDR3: TGTGCCAGCAGCTCCTCGGGGTCTGGGGCCAACGTCCTGACTTTC. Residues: CASSSSGSGANVLTF. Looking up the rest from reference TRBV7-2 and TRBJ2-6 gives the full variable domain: GAGVSQSPSNKVTEKGKDVELRCDPISGHTALYWYRQSLGQGLEFLIYFQGNSAPDKSGLPSDRFSAERTGGSVSTLTIQRTQQEDSAVYLCASSSSGSGANVLTFGAGSRLTVL.

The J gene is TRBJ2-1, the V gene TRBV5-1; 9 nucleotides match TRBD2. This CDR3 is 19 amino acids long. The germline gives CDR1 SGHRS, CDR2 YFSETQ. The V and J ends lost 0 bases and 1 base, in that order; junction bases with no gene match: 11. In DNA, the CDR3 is TGCGCCAGCAGCTTGGAGGCTAGCGGGATCGTTGGGTCCTACAATGAGCAGTTCTTC. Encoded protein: CASSLEASGIVGSYNEQFF.

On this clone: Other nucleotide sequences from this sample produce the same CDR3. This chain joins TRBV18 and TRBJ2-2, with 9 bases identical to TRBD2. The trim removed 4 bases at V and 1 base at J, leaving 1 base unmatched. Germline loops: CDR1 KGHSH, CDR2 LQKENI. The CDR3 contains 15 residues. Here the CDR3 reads CASSRAGGNTGELFF. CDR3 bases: TGTGCCAGCTCACGAGCGGGAGGGAACACCGGGGAGCTGTTTTTT.

DNA of the CDR3: TGTGCCAGCAGTTACTCGAAAGCCGGGGTGAACACTGAAGCTTTCTTT. Protein product: CASSYSKAGVNTEAFF. The chain carries TRBV6-5 and TRBJ1-1, with no clear D. In germline, CDR1 is MNHEY, CDR2 SVGAGI. This CDR3 spans 16 amino acids. The germline V and J ends were trimmed by 0 bases and 0 bases, with 11 bases remaining between them.

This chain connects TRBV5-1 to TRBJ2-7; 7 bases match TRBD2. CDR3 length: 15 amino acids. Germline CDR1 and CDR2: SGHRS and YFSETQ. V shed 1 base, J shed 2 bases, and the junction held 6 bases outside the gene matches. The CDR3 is CASSLYGGDPYEQYF. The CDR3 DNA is TGCGCCAGCAGCTTGTATGGGGGGGACCCCTACGAGCAGTACTTC.

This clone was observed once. The CDR3 reads CASSQARSGVGGYTF. As DNA, the CDR3 is TGCGCCAGCAGCCAAGCACGTTCTGGAGTGGGTGGCTACACCTTC. V gene TRBV4-3 combines with J gene TRBJ1-2; D is uncertain. The germline CDR1 and CDR2 sequences are LGHNA and YSLEER. The CDR3 has 15 residues. V gave up 1 base and J gave up 7 bases, with 16 bases separating them.

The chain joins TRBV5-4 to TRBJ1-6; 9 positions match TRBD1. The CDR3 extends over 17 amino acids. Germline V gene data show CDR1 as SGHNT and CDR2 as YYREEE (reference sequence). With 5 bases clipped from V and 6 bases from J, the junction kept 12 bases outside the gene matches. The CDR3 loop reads CASSVGIGTGRNSPLHF. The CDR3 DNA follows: TGTGCCAGCAGTGTGGGGATTGGGACAGGGCGTAATTCACCCCTCCACTTT. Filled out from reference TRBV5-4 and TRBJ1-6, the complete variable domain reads ETGVTQSPTHLIKTRGQQVTLRCSSQSGHNTVSWYQQALGQGPQFIFQYYREEENGRGNFPPRFSGLQFPNYSSELNVNALELDDSALYLCASSVGIGTGRNSPLHFGNGTRLTVT.

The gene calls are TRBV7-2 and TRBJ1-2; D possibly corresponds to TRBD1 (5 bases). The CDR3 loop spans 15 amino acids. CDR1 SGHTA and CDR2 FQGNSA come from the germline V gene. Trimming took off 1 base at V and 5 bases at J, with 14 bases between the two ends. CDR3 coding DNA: TGTGCCAGCAGCTTAGATGAGGGACGGGTATATGGCTACACCTTC. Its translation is CASSLDEGRVYGYTF.

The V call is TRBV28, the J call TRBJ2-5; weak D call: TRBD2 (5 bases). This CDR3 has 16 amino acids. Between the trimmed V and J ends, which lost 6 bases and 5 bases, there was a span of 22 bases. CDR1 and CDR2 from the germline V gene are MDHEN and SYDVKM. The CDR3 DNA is TGTGCCAGCAGCCTTGTTTCTCCCCGACTATCGGAGACCCAGTACTTC. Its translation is CASSLVSPRLSETQYF.

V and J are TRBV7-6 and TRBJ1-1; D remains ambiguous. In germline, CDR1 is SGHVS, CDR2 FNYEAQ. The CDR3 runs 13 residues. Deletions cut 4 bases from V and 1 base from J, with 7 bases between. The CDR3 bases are TGTGCCAGCAGCTCACGCAGGAACACTGAAGCTTTCTTT. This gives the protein CASSSRRNTEAFF.

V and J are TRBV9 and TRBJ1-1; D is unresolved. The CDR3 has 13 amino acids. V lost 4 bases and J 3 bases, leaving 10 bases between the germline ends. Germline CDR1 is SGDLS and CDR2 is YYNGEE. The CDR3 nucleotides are TGTGCCAGCAGCCCTGACCTCTACACTGAAGCTTTCTTT. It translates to CASSPDLYTEAFF.

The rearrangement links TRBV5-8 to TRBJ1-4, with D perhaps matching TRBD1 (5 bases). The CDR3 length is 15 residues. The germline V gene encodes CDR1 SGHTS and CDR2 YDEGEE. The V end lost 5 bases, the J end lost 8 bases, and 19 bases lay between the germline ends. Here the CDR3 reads CASRSDSAGREKLFF. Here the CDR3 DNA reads TGTGCCAGCAGATCAGACAGTGCGGGTCGGGAAAAACTGTTTTTT.

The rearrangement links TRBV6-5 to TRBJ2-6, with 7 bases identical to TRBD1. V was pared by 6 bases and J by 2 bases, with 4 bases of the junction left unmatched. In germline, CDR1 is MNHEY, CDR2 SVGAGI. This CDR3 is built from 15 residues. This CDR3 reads CASSLTGTGANVLTF. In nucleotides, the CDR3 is TGTGCCAGCAGCCTGACAGGGACTGGGGCCAACGTCCTGACTTTC.

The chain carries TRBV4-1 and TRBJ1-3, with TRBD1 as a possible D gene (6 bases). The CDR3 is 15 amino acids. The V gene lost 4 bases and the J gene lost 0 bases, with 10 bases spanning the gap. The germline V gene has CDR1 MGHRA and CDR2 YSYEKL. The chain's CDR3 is CASSRTTGSGNTIYF. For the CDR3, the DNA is TGCGCCAGCAGCCGAACGACAGGCTCTGGAAACACCATATATTTT.

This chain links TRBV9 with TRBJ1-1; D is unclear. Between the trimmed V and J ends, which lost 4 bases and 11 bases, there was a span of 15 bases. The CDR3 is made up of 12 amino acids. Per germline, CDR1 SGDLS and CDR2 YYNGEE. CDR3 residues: CASSPGGWYAFF. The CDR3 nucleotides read TGTGCCAGCAGCCCTGGCGGTTGGTATGCTTTCTTT. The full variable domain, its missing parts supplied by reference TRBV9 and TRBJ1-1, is DSGVTQTPKHLITATGQRVTLRCSPRSGDLSVYWYQQSLDQGLQFLIQYYNGEERAKGNILERFSAQQFPDLHSELNLSSLELGDSALYFCASSPGGWYAFFGQGTRLTVV.

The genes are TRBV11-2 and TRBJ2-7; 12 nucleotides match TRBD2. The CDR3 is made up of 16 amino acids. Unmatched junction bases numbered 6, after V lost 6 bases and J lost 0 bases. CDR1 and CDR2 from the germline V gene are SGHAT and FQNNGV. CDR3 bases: TGTGCCAGCAGACCGGGACTAGCGGGTACCTCCTACGAGCAGTACTTC. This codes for CASRPGLAGTSYEQYF.

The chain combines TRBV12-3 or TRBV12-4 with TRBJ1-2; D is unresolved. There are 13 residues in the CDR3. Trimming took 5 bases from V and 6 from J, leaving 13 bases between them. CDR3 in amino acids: CASSPRTYDGYTF. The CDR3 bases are TGTGCCAGCAGTCCCAGGACTTACGATGGCTACACCTTC.

CDR3 sequence (DNA): TGTGCCAGCAGCTCGGGGGGTCAGCCCCAGCATTTT. Its protein product is CASSSGGQPQHF. This sequence joins TRBV7-9 and TRBJ1-5, with D perhaps TRBD1 (5 bases). Germline assignment: CDR1 SEHNR and CDR2 FQNEAQ (reference sequence). V lost 4 bases, J lost 6 bases, and 7 bases lay in between. The CDR3 runs 12 residues.